This T cell receptor (beta chain) came from a study of T cell changes during pregnancy in multiple sclerosis (dated by TCRdb to about 2019). For the study in its entirety: The study examined how the T cell repertoire changed over the course of pregnancy in women with multiple sclerosis.

The library was obtained by the immunoSEQ multiplex PCR assay. Here the immuneACCESS table is served through TCRdb, limited to in-frame sequences with V and J called. Missing clones are a known gap in these copies; in checked studies unresolved V genes cover under half, and the rest lacks a known reason. The sample has 70,000 to 75,000 clones on record, roughly 92% of them singletons. Jointly, the top ten make up approximately 2% of the sample. Comment on this clone: Its antigen specificity is not known. Per-base quality was not reported, and no clone a single base away is much larger than it.

Cut back by 1 base and 1 base, the V and J ends lie 16 bases apart. As encoded in the germline V gene, CDR1 is SGHTA while CDR2 is FQGNSA. Counted from cysteine to phenylalanine, this CDR3 has 17 amino acids. CDR3 DNA only is kept here, 51 bases in frame from base 1. This sequence originates from a female donor in good health, enrolled as a control in a pregnancy study. The chain joins TRBV7-2 to TRBJ1-2; a tentative D match to TRBD1 spans 6 bases. Sequencing used peripheral blood, obtained in the second trimester of pregnancy. This receptor has the CDR3 CASSLGGTGTRNYGYTF. The base sequence is TGTGCCAGCAGCTTAGGCGGTACAGGGACCCGTAACTATGGCTACACCTTC. Outside the CDR3, residues come from the reference TRBV7-2 and TRBJ1-2 proteins, so the full variable domain is: GAGVSQSPSNKVTEKGKDVELRCDPISGHTALYWYRQSLGQGLEFLIYFQGNSAPDKSGLPSDRFSAERTGGSVSTLTIQRTQQEDSAVYLCASSLGGTGTRNYGYTFGSGTRLTVV.